The rows below give T cell receptor beta chains drawn from one sample of a study of pediatric ulcerative colitis. Repertoires were generated with immunoSEQ multiplex PCR, while TCRdb's copy carries only in-frame clones and drops some. The sample records tens of thousands of clones, roughly 74% being singletons. Material: gut tissue. These TCRs come from a boy aged 10-17 years with severe ulcerative colitis. Each CDR3 is given with its conserved first and last residue. D genes are given only for firm matches. Size is omitted from some rows. Given values are once, few, many or a class for expanded clones.

NA	TRBV28	TRBJ1-1	TRBD1	TGTGCCAGCAGTTTATCTGGACAGGGGGTGTCGGGCACTGAAGCTTTCTTT	CASSLSGQGVSGTEAFF
NA	TRBV4-3	TRBJ2-7	TRBD2	TGCGCCAGCAGCCAAGATCGCGGGAGGGCGGCCGAGCAGTACTTC	CASSQDRGRAAEQYF
NA	TRBV7-2	TRBJ2-7	TRBD2	TGTGCCAGCAGCTTAGATTGGTCCCTAGCGGGAGAAACCTACGAGCAGTACTTC	CASSLDWSLAGETYEQYF
NA	TRBV18	TRBJ2-5	NA	TGTGCCAGCTCACGAGACAACGGAGGGACCCAGTACTTC	CASSRDNGGTQYF
few	TRBV19	TRBJ1-2	NA	TGTGCCAGTAGTATACGGCACAGCGTCTATGGCTACACCTTC	CASSIRHSVYGYTF
few	TRBV10-2	TRBJ1-1	NA	TGCGCCAGCAGCCTCGGACAGAACACTGAAGCTTTCTTT	CASSLGQNTEAFF
NA	TRBV27	TRBJ2-7	NA	TGTGCCAGCAGTTGGAGCACTTCCGTGTCCTACGAGCAGTACTTC	CASSWSTSVSYEQYF
few	TRBV9	TRBJ2-1	NA	TGTGCCAGCAGCCTCTCCACACACAATGAGCAGTTCTTC	CASSLSTHNEQFF
few	TRBV7-2	TRBJ1-1	NA	TGTGCCAGCAGCTTAGGAGGGGTCAACACTGAAGCTTTCTTT	CASSLGGVNTEAFF
medium-sized	TRBV5-6	TRBJ2-7	NA	TGTGCCAGCAGCTTCCGGAACTCCTACGAGCAGTACTTC	CASSFRNSYEQYF
few	TRBV2	TRBJ2-2	TRBD2	TGTGCCAGCAGTGAACTAGCGGGAGTGGGGGAGCTGTTTTTT	CASSELAGVGELFF
NA	TRBV7-2	TRBJ1-1	TRBD1	TGTGCCAGCAGCCCGGGACAGGCCACTGAAGCTTTCTTT	CASSPGQATEAFF
once	TRBV29-1	TRBJ2-5	NA	TGCAGCGTCCGACTCCAAGAGACCCAGTACTTC	CSVRLQETQYF
NA	TRBV7-5	TRBJ2-7	NA	TGTGCCAGAAGCTTTTACTACGGCCACGAGCAGTACTTC	CARSFYYGHEQYF
few	TRBV2	TRBJ2-5	TRBD1	TGTGCCAGCCCAGGGGGCAGCCAAGAGACCCAGTACTTC	CASPGGSQETQYF
NA	TRBV29-1	TRBJ1-1	NA	TGCAGCGTCGGGACACAGTACACTGAAGCTTTCTTT	CSVGTQYTEAFF
once	TRBV6-5	TRBJ1-2	NA	TGTGCCAGCAGTCTCCAGGGTAGGAATTTTGGCTACACCTTC	CASSLQGRNFGYTF
NA	TRBV7-9	TRBJ2-3	NA	TGTGCCAGCAGCTTAGAAGGGCTAGGGACAGATACGCAGTATTTT	CASSLEGLGTDTQYF
NA	TRBV4-3	TRBJ1-2	NA	TGCGCCAGCAGCCAAGACCCGAGAATCTATGGCTACACCTTC	CASSQDPRIYGYTF
NA	TRBV18	TRBJ1-1	NA	TGTGCCAGCTCACCAAGCCTAAACACTGAAGCTTTCTTT	CASSPSLNTEAFF
NA	TRBV6-1	TRBJ2-1	TRBD2	TGTGCCAGCAGTGTTAAAGGGACTAGCGGGAGTGTCAATGAGCAGTTCTTC	CASSVKGTSGSVNEQFF
few	TRBV5-4	TRBJ2-3	NA	TGTGCCAGCAGCCTCAGAGATTCCACAGATACGCAGTATTTT	CASSLRDSTDTQYF
NA	TRBV9	TRBJ1-4	NA	TGTGCCAGCAGCGTAGGTGACAGTGTCTATGAAAAACTGTTTTTT	CASSVGDSVYEKLFF
NA	TRBV18	TRBJ1-5	NA	TGTGCCAGCTCACCACAGGGGGGTATGTTTAATCAGCCCCAGCATTTT	CASSPQGGMFNQPQHF
NA	TRBV30	TRBJ2-7	TRBD2	TGTGCCTGGAGTGGGGGCCTAGCGGGTTCTCGTGAGCAGTACTTC	CAWSGGLAGSREQYF
few	TRBV30	TRBJ2-7	NA	TGTGCCTGGAAATCTAGGGGACCTGGGACCACATACGAGCAGTACTTC	CAWKSRGPGTTYEQYF
NA	TRBV20-1	TRBJ2-7	NA	TGCAGTGCTAGAGACAACTACGAGCAGTACTTC	CSARDNYEQYF
NA	TRBV25-1	TRBJ2-2	TRBD1	TGTGCCAGCAGTGGTAGAAACAGGGGACGGGACACCGGGGAGCTGTTTTTT	CASSGRNRGRDTGELFF
NA	TRBV18	TRBJ1-1	NA	TGTGCCAGCTCACCGCCCCCGGGCGTCATGAACACTGAAGCTTTCTTT	CASSPPPGVMNTEAFF
NA	TRBV11-3	TRBJ2-3	NA	TGTGCCAGCAGTCGAACAGGGAGAGGACTGACAGATACGCAGTATTTT	CASSRTGRGLTDTQYF
NA	TRBV7-6	TRBJ2-2	TRBD2	TGTGCCAGCAGCCCCATCGGACTAGCGGGAGGCATGTGGGACACCGGGGAGCTGTTTTTT	CASSPIGLAGGMWDTGELFF
NA	TRBV6-5	TRBJ1-5	TRBD1	TGTGCCAGCAGCCCCAGGGGGGCAGGAAATCAGCCCCAGCATTTT	CASSPRGAGNQPQHF
once	TRBV7-3	TRBJ2-1	TRBD2	TGTGCCAGCAGCTTAGCGGCGGGAGGGCCGGCCTACAATGAGCAGTTCTTC	CASSLAAGGPAYNEQFF